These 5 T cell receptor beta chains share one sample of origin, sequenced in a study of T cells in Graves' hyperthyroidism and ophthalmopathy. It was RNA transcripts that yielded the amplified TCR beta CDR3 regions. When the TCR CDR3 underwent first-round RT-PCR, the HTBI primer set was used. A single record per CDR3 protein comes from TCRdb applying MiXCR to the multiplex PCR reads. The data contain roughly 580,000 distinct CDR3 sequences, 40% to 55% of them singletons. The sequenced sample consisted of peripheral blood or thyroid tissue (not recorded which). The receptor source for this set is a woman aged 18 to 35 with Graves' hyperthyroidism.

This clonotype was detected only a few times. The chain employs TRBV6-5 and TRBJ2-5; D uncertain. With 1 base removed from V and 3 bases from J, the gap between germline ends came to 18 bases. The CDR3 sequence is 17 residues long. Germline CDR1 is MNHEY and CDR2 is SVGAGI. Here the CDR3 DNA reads TGTGCCAGCAGTTACTGGAGCAGCCTGGGCCTTAAAGAGACCCAGTACTTC. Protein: CASSYWSSLGLKETQYF.

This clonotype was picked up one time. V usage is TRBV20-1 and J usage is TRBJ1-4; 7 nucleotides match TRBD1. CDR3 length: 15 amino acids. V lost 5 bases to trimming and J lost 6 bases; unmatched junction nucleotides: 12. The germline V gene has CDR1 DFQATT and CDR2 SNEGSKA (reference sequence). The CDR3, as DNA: TGCAGTGCTGAGCGGCGGGACAGTACGCATGAAAAACTGTTTTTT. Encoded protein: CSAERRDSTHEKLFF.

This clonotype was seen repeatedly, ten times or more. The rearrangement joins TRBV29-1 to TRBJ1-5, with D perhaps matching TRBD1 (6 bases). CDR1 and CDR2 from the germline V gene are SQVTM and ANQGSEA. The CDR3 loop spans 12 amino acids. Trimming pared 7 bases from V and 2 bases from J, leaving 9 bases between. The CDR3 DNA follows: TGCAGCGCAGGGGATGGCAATCAGCCCCAGCATTTT. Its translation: CSAGDGNQPQHF. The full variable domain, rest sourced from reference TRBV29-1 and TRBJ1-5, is SAVISQKPSRDICQRGTSLTIQCQVDSQVTMMFWYRQQPGQSLTLIATANQGSEATYESGFVIDKFPISRPNLTFSTLTVSNMSPEDSSIYLCSAGDGNQPQHFGDGTRLSIL.

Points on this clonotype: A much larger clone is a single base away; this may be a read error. The CDR3 spells CAISDLRARPLHF. CDR3 coding DNA: TGTGCCATCAGTGACTTAAGGGCGAGACCCCTCCACTTT. The chain links TRBV10-3 to TRBJ1-6, with D unresolved. V was trimmed by 3 bases and J by 12 bases, leaving 12 bases between them. This CDR3 has 13 amino acids. Per germline, CDR1 ENHRY and CDR2 SYGVKD.

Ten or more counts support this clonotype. CDR3 residues: CASSLVGPDPLHF. For the CDR3, the DNA is TGTGCCAGCAGCTTAGTGGGGCCGGATCCCCTCCACTTT. The J gene is TRBJ1-6, the V gene TRBV13, with D perhaps matching TRBD1 (5 bases). This CDR3 spans 13 amino acids. Germline lookup yields CDR1 PRHDT and CDR2 FYEKMQ (reference sequence). With 1 base removed from V and 13 bases from J, the gap between germline ends came to 11 bases.